Listed here are 11 T cell receptor beta chains from one sample, sequenced in a study of T cell changes during pregnancy in multiple sclerosis. Profiled with immunoSEQ multiplex PCR; TCRdb holds only in-frame clones, not every one. Of around 44,000 clones in the sample, 90% were seen once. This specimen was CD8+ T cells from peripheral blood mononuclear cells, taken in the first trimester of pregnancy. These receptors were taken from a female donor with multiple sclerosis, enrolled in a pregnancy study.

V is TRBV5-1 and J is TRBJ2-7; tentative D call: TRBD1 (6 bases). Trimming removed 5 bases at V and 3 bases at J, with 12 bases between. Per germline, CDR1 SGHRS and CDR2 YFSETQ. The CDR3 has 13 amino acids. Here the CDR3 DNA reads TGCGCCAGCAGTTTTGGACAGATCTACGAGCAGTACTTC. It encodes CASSFGQIYEQYF.

This clone was recorded only once. The chain has TRBV13 and TRBJ1-1, with D perhaps TRBD1 (6 bases). V gave up 6 bases and J gave up 0 bases, with 17 bases separating them. Germline CDR1 PRHDT, CDR2 FYEKMQ (reference sequence). The CDR3 extends over 16 amino acids. Here the CDR3 reads CASSSLVGHLNTEAFF. As DNA, the CDR3 is TGTGCCAGCAGTTCCCTGGTGGGACATCTGAACACTGAAGCTTTCTTT.

This rearrangement joins TRBV7-3 to TRBJ1-1, with D perhaps matching TRBD1 (5 bases). The CDR3 is 15 residues long. Germline loops: CDR1 SGHTA, CDR2 FQGTGA. V was cut by 5 bases and J by 2 bases, with 15 bases left in between. The CDR3 protein is CASSAFGGGNTEAFF. CDR3 nucleotides: TGTGCCAGCAGCGCTTTCGGCGGGGGTAACACTGAAGCTTTCTTT. Full variable domain (missing parts from reference TRBV7-3 and TRBJ1-1): GAGVSQTPSNKVTEKGKYVELRCDPISGHTALYWYRQSLGQGPEFLIYFQGTGAADDSGLPNDRFFAVRPEGSVSTLKIQRTERGDSAVYLCASSAFGGGNTEAFFGQGTRLTVV.

The gene calls are TRBV19 and TRBJ2-1; D may be TRBD2 (6 bases). The CDR3 is 13 amino acids. The germline gives CDR1 LNHDA, CDR2 SQIVND (reference sequence). Trimming removed 6 bases from V and 4 bases from J, with 10 bases in between. This CDR3 reads CASSGSLYNEQFF. CDR3 nucleotide sequence: TGTGCCAGTAGCGGGAGTCTGTACAATGAGCAGTTCTTC.

This clone was observed once. The chain employs TRBV29-1 and TRBJ2-3, with no clear D. The ends were cut back, 4 bases at V and 1 base at J, with 6 bases in the middle. This CDR3 region has 12 residues. The germline CDR1 and CDR2 sequences are SQVTM and ANQGSEA. This chain's CDR3 is CSVVAGTDTQYF. CDR3 sequence (DNA): TGCAGCGTTGTTGCGGGCACAGATACGCAGTATTTT.

The chain is built from TRBV7-9 and TRBJ2-7, with 9 nucleotides matching TRBD2. Germline V gives CDR1 SEHNR, CDR2 FQNEAQ (reference sequence). V lost 3 bases to trimming and J lost 5 bases; unmatched junction nucleotides: 11. The CDR3 consists of 16 residues. The CDR3 coding sequence is TGTGCCAGCAGCTTGGCGGGGGGGGTCCGTGGTGACGAGCAGTACTTC. Its protein is CASSLAGGVRGDEQYF.

This clone was counted only a few times. Written as DNA, the CDR3 is TGTGCCTGGGAACAGGCGAGCAATCAGCCCCAGCATTTT. It encodes CAWEQASNQPQHF. The rearrangement joins TRBV30 to TRBJ1-5, with TRBD1 as a possible D gene (5 bases). Germline loops: CDR1 GTSNPN, CDR2 SVGIG (reference sequence). This CDR3 comprises 13 residues. Trimming took off 5 bases at V and 1 base at J, with 9 bases between the two ends.

The V and J genes are TRBV7-2 and TRBJ1-5; weak D call: TRBD1 (5 bases). Germline V CDR1 and CDR2: SGHTA, FQGNSA. Between the trimmed V and J ends, which lost 5 bases and 0 bases, there was a span of 20 bases. This CDR3 has 18 amino acids. The DNA of the CDR3 is TGTGCCAGCAGCCTGGACGGGACCGGGGGGTATAGCAATCAGCCCCAGCATTTT. It translates to CASSLDGTGGYSNQPQHF. The full variable domain, its missing parts supplied by reference TRBV7-2 and TRBJ1-5, is GAGVSQSPSNKVTEKGKDVELRCDPISGHTALYWYRQSLGQGLEFLIYFQGNSAPDKSGLPSDRFSAERTGGSVSTLTIQRTQQEDSAVYLCASSLDGTGGYSNQPQHFGDGTRLSIL.

This rearrangement joins TRBV4-1 to TRBJ1-2; tentative D call: TRBD1 (6 bases). Trimming removed 1 base from V and 8 bases from J, with 26 bases in between. The CDR3 sequence is 18 residues long. The germline CDR1 and CDR2 sequences are MGHRA and YSYEKL. CDR3 bases: TGCGCCAGCAGCCAAGGAGGGGAGTGGGCAGGGGATTTGGTAGGCTACACCTTC. Translation gives CASSQGGEWAGDLVGYTF.

In nucleotides, the CDR3 is TGTGCCAGCAGCGTACCGGGACTAGCGGCAGATACGCAGTATTTT. Protein sequence: CASSVPGLAADTQYF. This chain uses TRBV13 with TRBJ2-3, with TRBD2 matching 11 bases. In germline, CDR1 is PRHDT, CDR2 FYEKMQ (reference sequence). V trimming: 5 bases; J trimming: 4 bases; junction bases outside the gene matches: 5. The CDR3 length is 15 residues.

The chain carries TRBV25-1 and TRBJ1-6; no reliable D call. The CDR3 runs to 14 residues. With 3 bases removed from V and 9 bases from J, the gap between germline ends came to 12 bases. Germline-derived CDR1 and CDR2 are MGHDK and SYGVNS. The CDR3 DNA reads as TGTGCCAGCAGTGATGCCGGGGATAGTTCACCCCTCCACTTT. Translating gives CASSDAGDSSPLHF.